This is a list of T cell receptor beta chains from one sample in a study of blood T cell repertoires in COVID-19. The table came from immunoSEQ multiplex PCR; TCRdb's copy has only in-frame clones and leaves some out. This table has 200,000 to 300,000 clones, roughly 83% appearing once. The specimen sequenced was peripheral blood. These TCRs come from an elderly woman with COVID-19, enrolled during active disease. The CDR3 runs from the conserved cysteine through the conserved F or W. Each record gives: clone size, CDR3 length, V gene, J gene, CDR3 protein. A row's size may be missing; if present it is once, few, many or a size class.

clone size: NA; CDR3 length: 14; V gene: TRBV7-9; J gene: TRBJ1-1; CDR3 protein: CASSPGLFRGEAFF
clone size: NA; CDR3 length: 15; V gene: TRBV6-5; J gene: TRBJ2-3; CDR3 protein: CASRVTGITTDTQYF
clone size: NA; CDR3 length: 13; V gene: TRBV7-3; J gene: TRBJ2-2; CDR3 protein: CASSFYGTGELFF
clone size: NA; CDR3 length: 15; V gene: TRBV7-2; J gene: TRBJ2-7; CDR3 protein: CASSLVVGQGFKQYF
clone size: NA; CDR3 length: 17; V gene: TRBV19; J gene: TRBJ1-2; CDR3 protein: CASSHRDSGLTNYGYTF
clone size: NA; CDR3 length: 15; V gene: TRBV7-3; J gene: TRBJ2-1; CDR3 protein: CASSSSGGASYEQFF
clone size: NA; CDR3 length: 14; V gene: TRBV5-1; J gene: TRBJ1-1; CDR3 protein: CASSLVPTTTEAFF
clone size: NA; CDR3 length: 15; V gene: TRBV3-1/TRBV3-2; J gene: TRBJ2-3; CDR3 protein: CASSRGTSGGDTQYF
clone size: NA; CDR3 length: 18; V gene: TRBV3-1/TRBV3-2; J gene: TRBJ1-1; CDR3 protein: CASSQDRPGGSPNTEAFF
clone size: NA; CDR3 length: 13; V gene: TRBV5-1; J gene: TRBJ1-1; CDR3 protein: CASSSRTGPGAFF
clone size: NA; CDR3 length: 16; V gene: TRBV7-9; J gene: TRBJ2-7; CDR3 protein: CASSSSHWQGAGEQYF
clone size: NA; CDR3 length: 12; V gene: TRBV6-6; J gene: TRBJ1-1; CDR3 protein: CASYRENTEAFF
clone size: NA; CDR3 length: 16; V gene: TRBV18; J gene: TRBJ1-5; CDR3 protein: CASSQGTGALNQPQHF
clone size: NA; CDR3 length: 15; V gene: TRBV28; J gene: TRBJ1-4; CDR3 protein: CASSLLGATNEKLFF
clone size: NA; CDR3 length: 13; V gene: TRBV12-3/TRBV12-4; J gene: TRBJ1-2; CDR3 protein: CASSLGRDYGYTF
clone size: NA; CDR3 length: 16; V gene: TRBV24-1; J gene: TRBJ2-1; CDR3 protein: CATSDSGPLSYNEQFF
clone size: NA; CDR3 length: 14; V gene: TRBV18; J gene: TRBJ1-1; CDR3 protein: CASSLDRAGTEAFF
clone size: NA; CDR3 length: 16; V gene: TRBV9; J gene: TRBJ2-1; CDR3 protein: CASSVAALSSYNEQFF
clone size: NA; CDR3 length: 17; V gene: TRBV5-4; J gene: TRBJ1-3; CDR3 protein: CASSPLSGGAPGNTIYF
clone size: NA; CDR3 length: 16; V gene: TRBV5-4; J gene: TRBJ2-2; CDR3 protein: CASSLAGGLRTGELFF
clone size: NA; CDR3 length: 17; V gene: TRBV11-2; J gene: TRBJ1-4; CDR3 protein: CASSPTLQQGTNEKLFF
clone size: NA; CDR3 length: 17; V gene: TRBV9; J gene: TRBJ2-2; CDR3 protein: CASSVRGVGLAPGELFF
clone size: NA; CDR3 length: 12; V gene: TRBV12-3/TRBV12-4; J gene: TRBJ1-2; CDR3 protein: CASRWTGVGYTF
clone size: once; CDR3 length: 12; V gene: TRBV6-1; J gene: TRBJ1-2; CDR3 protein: CASSEQGYGYTF
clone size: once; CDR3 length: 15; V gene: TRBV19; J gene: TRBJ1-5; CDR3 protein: CASSTVTGKNQPQHF
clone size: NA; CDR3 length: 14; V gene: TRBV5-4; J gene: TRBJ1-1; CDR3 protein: CASSLQGSPTEAFF
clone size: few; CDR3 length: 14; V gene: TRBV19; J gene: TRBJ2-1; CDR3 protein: CARRLAGDYNEQFF
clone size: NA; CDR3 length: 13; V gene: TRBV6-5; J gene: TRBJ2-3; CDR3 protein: CASSRTRTDTQYF
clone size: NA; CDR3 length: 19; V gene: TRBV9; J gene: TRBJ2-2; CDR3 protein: CASSAIPGLAGTNTGELFF
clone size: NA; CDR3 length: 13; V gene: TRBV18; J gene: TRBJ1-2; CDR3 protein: CASSPGGNYGYTF
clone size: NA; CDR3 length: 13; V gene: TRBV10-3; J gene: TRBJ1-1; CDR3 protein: CAIRQQGNTEAFF
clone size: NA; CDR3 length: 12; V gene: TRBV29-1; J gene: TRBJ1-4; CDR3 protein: CSGRQGNEKLFF
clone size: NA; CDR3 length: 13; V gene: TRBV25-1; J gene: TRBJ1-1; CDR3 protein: CASSETFRSAAFF
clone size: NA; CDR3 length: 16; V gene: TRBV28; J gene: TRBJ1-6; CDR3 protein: CASRPPPGTVSSPLHF
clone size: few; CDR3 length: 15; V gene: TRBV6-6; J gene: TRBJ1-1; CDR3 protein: CASSVGQGAYTEAFF
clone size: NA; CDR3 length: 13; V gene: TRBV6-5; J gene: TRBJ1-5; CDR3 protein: CASSYVLGEPQHF
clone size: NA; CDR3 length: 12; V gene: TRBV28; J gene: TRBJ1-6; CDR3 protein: CASLQINSPLHF